This record concerns one T cell receptor beta chain sequence. This sample stems from a study of shared clonotypes between healthy human individuals. The table came from immunoSEQ multiplex PCR; TCRdb's copy has only in-frame clones and leaves some out. The table lists fewer than 400,000 clones, around 74% of them singletons, with about a tenth in the top ten. Sequenced sample: memory CD4+ T cells sorted from blood. Subset denoted: CD45RA-negative fraction. This TCR was recovered from a young man in good health.

CDR3 residues: CASSFGDSKQETQYF. CDR3 sequence (DNA): TGTGCCAGCAGCTTTGGGGACAGCAAACAAGAGACCCAGTACTTC. The genes are TRBV7-9 and TRBJ2-5; 7 bases match TRBD1. V lost 3 bases, J lost 2 bases, and 6 bases stayed unmatched. Germline values: CDR1 SEHNR, CDR2 FQNEAQ (reference sequence). The CDR3 is 15 amino acids.